The clone carrying this TCR beta chain turned up a few times. Combining a sample-barcoded 5' primer with a J-beta primer mix, a second PCR ran for 7 to 11 cycles. TCRdb redid the calling of the 5' RACE reads with MiXCR, one entry per CDR3 protein. Of roughly 1,000,000 distinct CDR3 sequences listed, around 27% are singletons. This sample was included in a study of blood T cells in healthy people across ages. Each donor had about 10 milliliters of peripheral blood drawn. Per the germline V gene, CDR1 is MGHRA and CDR2 is YSYEKL. The CDR3 sequence is 15 residues long. The V gene lost 0 bases and the J gene lost 2 bases, with 7 bases spanning the gap. This sample also belongs to another study, concerning T cells of mothers and their children. This second report adds: Reads obtained per mother exceeded 9 million TCR beta CDR3 reads, with 3 million to 3.5 million obtained per child. Researchers report slightly higher, though non-significant, overlap in related mother-child pairs than in unrelated pairs.

The V gene is TRBV4-1, the J gene TRBJ1-4; D unclear. The clonotype was recovered from a girl aged 2 to 9 in good health. The sequenced material came from blood. In nucleotides, the CDR3 is TGCGCCAGCAGCCAAGAAGGGTGGACTAATGAAAAACTGTTTTTT. It translates to CASSQEGWTNEKLFF.